The clone carrying this T cell receptor (beta chain) has a count of ten or more. The record originates from a study of early T cells in non-severe SARS-CoV-2 infection. TCRdb passed the 5' RACE reads through MiXCR, listing each CDR3 protein once. The table has about 21,000 distinct CDR3 sequences, about 4.7% seen once; the top ten hold approximately 15%. Trimming removed 3 bases at V and 7 bases at J, with 25 bases between. Germline values: CDR1 DFQATT, CDR2 SNEGSKA (reference sequence). The CDR3 totals 17 residues. The TCR comes from an adult who was a healthcare worker with PCR-confirmed SARS-CoV-2 infection or an uninfected control (not recorded which). The V and J genes are TRBV20-1 and TRBJ2-1; D might be TRBD2 (6 bases). Sequenced: whole blood. The CDR3 DNA reads as TGCAGTGCTAGGGGAAAGGGACTTTCGGCGCGAGCAAATGAGCAGTTCTTC. Its protein is CSARGKGLSARANEQFF.